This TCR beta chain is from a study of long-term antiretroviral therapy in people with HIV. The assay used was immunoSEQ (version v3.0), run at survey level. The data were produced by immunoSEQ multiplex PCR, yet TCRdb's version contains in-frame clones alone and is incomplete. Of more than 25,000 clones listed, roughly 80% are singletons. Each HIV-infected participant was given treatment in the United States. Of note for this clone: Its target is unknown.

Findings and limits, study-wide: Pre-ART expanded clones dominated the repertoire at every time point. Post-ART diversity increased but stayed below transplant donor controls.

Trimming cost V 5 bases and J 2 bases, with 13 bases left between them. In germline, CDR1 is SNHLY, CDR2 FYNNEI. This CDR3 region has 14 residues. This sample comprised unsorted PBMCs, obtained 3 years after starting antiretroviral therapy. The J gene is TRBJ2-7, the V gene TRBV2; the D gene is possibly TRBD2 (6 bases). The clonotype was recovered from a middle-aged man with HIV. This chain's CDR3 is CASSPFRETYEQYF. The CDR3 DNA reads TGTGCCAGCAGTCCATTTCGGGAGACCTACGAGCAGTACTTC.